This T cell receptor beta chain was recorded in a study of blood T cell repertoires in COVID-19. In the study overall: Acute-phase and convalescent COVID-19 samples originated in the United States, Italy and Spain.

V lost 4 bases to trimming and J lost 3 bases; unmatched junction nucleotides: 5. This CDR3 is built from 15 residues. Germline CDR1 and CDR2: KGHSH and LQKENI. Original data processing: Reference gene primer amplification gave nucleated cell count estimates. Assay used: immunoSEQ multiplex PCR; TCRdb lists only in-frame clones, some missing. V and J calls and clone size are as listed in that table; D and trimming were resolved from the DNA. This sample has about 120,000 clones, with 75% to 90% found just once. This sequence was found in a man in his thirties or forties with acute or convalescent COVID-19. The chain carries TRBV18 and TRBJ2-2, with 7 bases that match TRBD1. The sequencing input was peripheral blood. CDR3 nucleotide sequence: TGTGCCAGCTCACAGGGACAGCCGGACACCGGGGAGCTGTTTTTT. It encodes CASSQGQPDTGELFF.